This is a list of T cell receptor beta chains from one sample in a study of monozygotic twins with cystic fibrosis. TCRdb's copy holds only in-frame clones and misses some; the assay was immunoSEQ multiplex PCR. The top ten hold 0.25% to 0.35% of the sample, which has about 23,000 clones, less than 95% seen once. The sequenced material came from blood. The source is a girl aged 2-10 years with cystic fibrosis. CDR3s leave out the opening cysteine and the closing phenylalanine or tryptophan.

v_call	j_call	cdr3_aa
TRBV5-1	TRBJ1-2	ASSLDRAYGYT
TRBV10-3	TRBJ2-3	AIRGHKDTQY
TRBV12-5	TRBJ1-5	ASGWGLTINQPQH
TRBV14	TRBJ1-2	ASSQGHYGYT
TRBV7-2	TRBJ1-2	ASSLAPSVGQYNYGYT
TRBV7-8	TRBJ1-2	ASSLRRTGAGYT
TRBV5-1	TRBJ1-3	ASSVSPTGRAAFSGNTIY
TRBV5-1	TRBJ2-2	ASSANLNSGELF
TRBV4-1	TRBJ2-7	ASSQDRYSSYEQY
TRBV14	TRBJ1-1	ASSRRDMNTEAF
TRBV7-8	TRBJ1-6	ASSQLDRGLASYNSPLH
TRBV10-2	TRBJ1-2	ASIGPGGDGYT
TRBV12-5	TRBJ1-6	ASGFFTTGLNSPLH
TRBV19	TRBJ2-1	ASSIGGTYNEQF
TRBV19	TRBJ1-6	ASSLPGVLNSPLH
TRBV9	TRBJ2-7	ASSVAPFGTYEQY
TRBV6-6	TRBJ2-7	ASSYTDSAYEQY
TRBV7-8	TRBJ1-2	ASSSPGQGIRDGYT
TRBV30	TRBJ2-1	AWSVREVGGYNEQF
TRBV6-5	TRBJ2-7	ASSAGATSSYEQY
TRBV9	TRBJ2-5	ASSTPGTEETQY
TRBV7-9	TRBJ2-1	ASSLDNEQF
TRBV30	TRBJ2-3	AWDPGQGTDTQY
TRBV19	TRBJ1-1	ASSLSGGLEAF
TRBV29-1	TRBJ1-2	SVGSRDSNYGYT
TRBV25-1	TRBJ2-2	ASSERTGGYTGELF